The rows below give T cell receptor beta chains drawn from one sample of a study of T-cell reconstitution after alpha-beta-depleted transplantation in children. Via MiXCR, TCRdb re-called the PCR reads, giving one row per CDR3 protein. The profile shows around 300,000 distinct CDR3 sequences, around 7.1% of them singletons. The sequences come from peripheral blood, collected 360 days after TCRalphabeta/CD19-depleted stem cell transplant. The receptors were gathered from a female patient between 2 and 15 years old who had a stem cell transplant for Fanconi anemia, so the T cells may come from the graft donor. Both conserved end residues are part of each CDR3.

V,J,CDR3
TRBV6-5,TRBJ1-2,CASSFNQGGGYGYTF
TRBV6-2/TRBV6-3,TRBJ2-7,CASSRLAYYEQYF
TRBV7-4,TRBJ1-1,CASSSAYVGGGTEAFF
TRBV27,TRBJ2-7,CASSRQGLPYEQYF
TRBV6-6,TRBJ1-5,CASHGGVQPQHF
TRBV25-1,TRBJ1-3,CASSEQLTGPANTIYF
TRBV25-1,TRBJ2-5,CASSEWTSGGQETQYF
TRBV15,TRBJ1-2,CATSRDTGFNYGYTF
TRBV6-1,TRBJ1-3,CASSDLVPGNTIYF
TRBV20-1,TRBJ2-6,CSARSGANVLTF
TRBV7-9,TRBJ1-3,CASSRTGPSGNTIYF
TRBV3-1,TRBJ1-2,CASSQVQGAPGYTF
TRBV5-6,TRBJ2-1,CASSSPRDSYNEQFF
TRBV28,TRBJ2-7,CASSFPPTGVHEQYF
TRBV20-1,TRBJ2-4,CSARNQGARNIQYF
TRBV7-8,TRBJ2-1,CASSSRGDEQFF
TRBV27,TRBJ2-6,CASSFTSGRGGSGANVLTF
TRBV2,TRBJ2-5,CASKRGRAQETQYF